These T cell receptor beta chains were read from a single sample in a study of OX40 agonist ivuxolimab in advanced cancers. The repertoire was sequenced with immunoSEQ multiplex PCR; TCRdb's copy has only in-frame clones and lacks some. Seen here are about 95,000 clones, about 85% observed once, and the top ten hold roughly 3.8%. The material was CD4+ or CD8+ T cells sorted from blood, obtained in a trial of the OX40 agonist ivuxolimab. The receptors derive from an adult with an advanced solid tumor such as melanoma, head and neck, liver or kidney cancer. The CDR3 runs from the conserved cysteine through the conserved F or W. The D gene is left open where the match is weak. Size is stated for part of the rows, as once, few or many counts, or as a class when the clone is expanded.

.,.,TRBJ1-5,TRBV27,CASSFLGEDQPQHF,TGTGCCAGCAGTTTCTTAGGGGAGGATCAGCCCCAGCATTTT
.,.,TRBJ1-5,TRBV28,CASMVSNQPQHF,TGTGCCAGCATGGTTAGCAATCAGCCCCAGCATTTT
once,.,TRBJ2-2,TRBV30,CAWSAAPEDAGELFF,TGTGCCTGGAGTGCCGCTCCCGAGGATGCCGGGGAGCTGTTTTTT
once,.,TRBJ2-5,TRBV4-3,CASSQDLPDRQETQYF,TGCGCCAGCAGCCAAGATCTCCCTGACAGGCAAGAGACCCAGTACTTC
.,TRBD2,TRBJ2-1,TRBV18,CASSQGAGGGYNEQFF,TGTGCCAGCTCACAGGGCGCGGGAGGAGGCTACAATGAGCAGTTCTTC
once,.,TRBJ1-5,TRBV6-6,CASSPRWVSNQPQHF,TGTGCCAGCAGCCCGCGGTGGGTTAGCAATCAGCCCCAGCATTTT
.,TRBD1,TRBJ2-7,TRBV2,CANSGTGIYEQYF,TGTGCCAACTCCGGGACAGGGATCTACGAGCAGTACTTC
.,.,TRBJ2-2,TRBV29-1,CSENYTGELFF,TGCAGCGAAAACTACACCGGGGAGCTGTTTTTT
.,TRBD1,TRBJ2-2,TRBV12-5,CASGLVLGQITGELFF,TGTGCTAGTGGTTTGGTCCTGGGACAGATCACCGGGGAGCTGTTTTTT
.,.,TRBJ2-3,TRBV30,CAWSVRWVEPGTQYF,TGTGCCTGGAGTGTACGGTGGGTCGAGCCGGGTACGCAGTATTTT
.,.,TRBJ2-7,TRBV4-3,CASSQDSSERSYEQYF,TGCGCCAGCAGCCAAGATTCTAGCGAAAGATCCTACGAGCAGTACTTC
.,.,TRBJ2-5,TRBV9,CASSVGGTIQETQYF,TGTGCCAGCAGCGTCGGGGGAACCATCCAAGAGACCCAGTACTTC
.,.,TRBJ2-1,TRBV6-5,CASRNTGYRDEQFF,TGTGCCAGCAGGAATACAGGGTATCGGGATGAGCAGTTCTTC
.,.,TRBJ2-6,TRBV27,CASSIMGANVLTF,TGTGCCAGCTCGATTATGGGGGCCAACGTCCTGACTTTC
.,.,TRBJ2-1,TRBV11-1,CASSLVTSSLYNEQFF,TGTGCCAGCAGCTTAGTTACTAGCTCGCTCTACAATGAGCAGTTCTTC
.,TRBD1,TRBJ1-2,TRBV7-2,CASSLGQVFYGYTF,TGTGCCAGCAGCCTCGGACAGGTCTTCTATGGCTACACCTTC
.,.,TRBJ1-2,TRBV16,CASSQDRIYGYTF,TGTGCCAGCAGCCAAGACAGAATCTATGGCTACACCTTC
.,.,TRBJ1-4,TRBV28,CASSLSQGSREKLFF,TGTGCCAGCAGTTTATCGCAGGGGTCGCGTGAAAAACTGTTTTTT
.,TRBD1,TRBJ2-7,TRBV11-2,CASSGRTGERLGYRYEQYF,TGTGCCAGCAGCGGCCGGACAGGGGAGCGGCTAGGGTACCGGTACGAGCAGTACTTC
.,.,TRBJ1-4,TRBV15,CATSRDYGEANEKLFF,TGTGCCACCAGCAGAGATTACGGGGAGGCTAATGAAAAACTGTTTTTT
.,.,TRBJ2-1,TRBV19,CASIGPGNEQFF,TGTGCCAGTATTGGCCCCGGCAATGAGCAGTTCTTC
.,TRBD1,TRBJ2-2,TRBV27,CASSLRQGPGELFF,TGTGCCAGCAGTTTACGACAGGGTCCCGGGGAGCTGTTTTTT
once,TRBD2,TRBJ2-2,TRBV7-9,CAILGLAGGPGTGELFF,TGTGCCATCTTAGGACTAGCGGGAGGGCCCGGCACCGGGGAGCTGTTTTTT
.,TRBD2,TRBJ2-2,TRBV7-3,CASSPGLVNTGELFF,TGTGCCAGCAGCCCGGGACTAGTTAACACCGGGGAGCTGTTTTTT
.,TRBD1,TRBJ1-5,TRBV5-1,CASSRNPGGSNQPQHF,TGCGCCAGCAGCAGAAATCCAGGGGGGAGCAATCAGCCCCAGCATTTT
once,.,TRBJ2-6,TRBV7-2,CASSLVSAAGANVLTF,TGTGCCAGCAGCTTAGTTTCAGCAGCTGGGGCCAACGTCCTGACTTTC
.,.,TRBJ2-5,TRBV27,CASSSSLSTQETQYF,TGTGCCAGCAGTTCCTCCCTCTCAACCCAAGAGACCCAGTACTTC
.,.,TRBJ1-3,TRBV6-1,CASSVQPSSGNTIYF,TGTGCCAGCAGTGTACAGCCGAGCTCTGGAAACACCATATATTTT
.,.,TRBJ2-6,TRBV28,CASSPRGTFHSGANVLTF,TGTGCCAGCAGTCCAAGGGGGACGTTCCACTCTGGGGCCAACGTCCTGACTTTC
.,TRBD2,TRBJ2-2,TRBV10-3,CAIRLPGLADTGELFF,TGTGCCATCAGATTACCGGGACTAGCCGACACCGGGGAGCTGTTTTTT
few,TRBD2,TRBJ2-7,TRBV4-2,CASSQDWTSGAYEQYF,TGTGCCAGCAGCCAAGATTGGACTAGCGGAGCCTACGAGCAGTACTTC
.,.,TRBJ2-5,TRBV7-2,CASSRQAGETQYF,TGTGCCAGCAGCCGACAGGCCGGGGAGACCCAGTACTTC
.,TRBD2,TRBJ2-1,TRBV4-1,CASSPSTSGKYNEQFF,TGCGCCAGCAGCCCGTCAACTAGCGGAAAGTACAATGAGCAGTTCTTC
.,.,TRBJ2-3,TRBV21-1,CASSKVVRRAEESPRGDYTQYF,TGTGCCAGCAGCAAAGTTGTGAGGCGGGCGGAGGAAAGCCCGAGGGGGGACTATACGCAGTATTTT
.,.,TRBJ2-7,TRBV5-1,CASSLGHEQYF,TGCGCCAGCAGCCTCGGCCACGAGCAGTACTTC
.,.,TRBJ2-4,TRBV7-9,CASSLDEGIQYF,TGTGCCAGCAGCTTAGATGAGGGCATTCAGTACTTC
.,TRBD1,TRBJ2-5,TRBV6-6,CASSYTIGTGQETQYF,TGTGCCAGCAGTTACACCATCGGGACAGGCCAAGAGACCCAGTACTTC
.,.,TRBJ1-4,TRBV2,CASRLGVEKLFF,TGTGCCAGCAGGTTGGGGGTTGAAAAACTGTTTTTT
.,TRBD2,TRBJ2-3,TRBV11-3,CASSGTTAADTQYF,TGTGCCAGCAGCGGGACTACAGCCGCAGATACGCAGTATTTT
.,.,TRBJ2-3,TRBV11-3,CASSLDTGGTDTQYF,TGTGCCAGCAGCTTAGATACGGGAGGCACAGATACGCAGTATTTT
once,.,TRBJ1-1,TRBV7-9,CASSHVQGNTEAFF,TGTGCCAGCAGTCATGTCCAGGGGAACACTGAAGCTTTCTTT
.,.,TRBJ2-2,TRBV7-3,CASRSADANTGELFF,TGTGCCAGCAGATCCGCGGATGCGAACACCGGGGAGCTGTTTTTT
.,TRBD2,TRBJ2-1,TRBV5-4,CASTSGTSGRGEQFF,TGTGCCAGCACCTCCGGGACTAGCGGGAGGGGTGAGCAGTTCTTC
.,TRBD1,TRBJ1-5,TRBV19,CASSMDKGANQPQHF,TGTGCCAGTAGTATGGACAAGGGGGCCAATCAGCCCCAGCATTTT
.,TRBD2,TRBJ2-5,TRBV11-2,CASSLPASGSRDETQYF,TGTGCCAGCAGCTTACCGGCTAGCGGGAGTCGGGATGAGACCCAGTACTTC
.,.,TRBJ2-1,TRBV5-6,CASSQRGEQFF,TGTGCCAGCAGCCAGAGGGGTGAGCAGTTCTTC
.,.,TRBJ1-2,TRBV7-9,CASSPIAGSYGYTF,TGTGCCAGCAGCCCGATTGCAGGGTCCTATGGCTACACCTTC
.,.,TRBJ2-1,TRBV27,CASSSMSSNEQFF,TGTGCCAGCAGTTCCATGAGTAGCAATGAGCAGTTCTTC
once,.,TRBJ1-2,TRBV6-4,CASSDSNGDYGYTF,TGTGCCAGCAGTGACTCGAACGGGGATTATGGCTACACCTTC
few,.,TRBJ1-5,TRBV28,CASSREQSNQPQHF,TGTGCCAGCAGTAGGGAACAAAGCAATCAGCCCCAGCATTTT